These T cell receptor beta chains were read from a single sample in a study of blood T cell repertoires in COVID-19. Here immunoSEQ multiplex PCR was the method, and the copy in TCRdb shows in-frame clones only, minus some. The table has over 95,000 clones, around 88% seen once. Source material: peripheral blood. These receptors all come from a human donor with acute or convalescent COVID-19. The donor label of this sample is uncertain. Both conserved end residues are part of each CDR3. The D gene is left open where the match is weak. Size is omitted from some rows. Given values are once, few, many or a class for expanded clones.

cdr3_nt	cdr3_aa	clone_size	v_call	j_call	d_call
TGTGCCAGCAACGAACTTGGACAGTCAGAAGGCTACACCTTC	CASNELGQSEGYTF	once	TRBV6-5	TRBJ1-2	.
TGTGCCAGCAGCTTAGGAGCGGGTATGGGGACAGATACGCAGTATTTT	CASSLGAGMGTDTQYF	.	TRBV7-3	TRBJ2-3	.
TGTGCCACCCTTCGGGGACAGGGAGCCTACGAGCAGTACTTC	CATLRGQGAYEQYF	.	TRBV6-6	TRBJ2-7	TRBD1
TGTGCCAGCAGCTTGCGGGGGGGGCGGGAGACCCAGTACTTC	CASSLRGGRETQYF	once	TRBV5-4	TRBJ2-5	TRBD2
TGCGCCAGCAGGTCGGGTCAATTGAACACTGAAGCTTTCTTT	CASRSGQLNTEAFF	.	TRBV5-1	TRBJ1-1	.
TGCGCCAGCAGCTACGGGACAGGGGCTCAAGCTAACTATGGCTACACCTTC	CASSYGTGAQANYGYTF	.	TRBV5-1	TRBJ1-2	TRBD1
TGTGCCAGCAGGTACGGGACTAGCGGGTACAATGAGCAGTTCTTC	CASRYGTSGYNEQFF	.	TRBV6-5	TRBJ2-1	TRBD2
TGTGCCAGCAGCCGCCAGGGATCCCCAGATACGCAGTATTTT	CASSRQGSPDTQYF	.	TRBV11-1	TRBJ2-3	.
TGTGCCAGCGCGTCGGGGACTGAAGCTTTCTTT	CASASGTEAFF	few	TRBV18	TRBJ1-1	.
TGTGCCAGCAGTCCACCAGGGGCCCAGCCCCAGCATTTT	CASSPPGAQPQHF	.	TRBV25-1	TRBJ1-5	.
TGTGCCAGCAGCTTAGCGGGGGGGCTCTCTGGCTACACCTTC	CASSLAGGLSGYTF	once	TRBV7-2	TRBJ1-2	.
TGTGCCAGCAGCCAATACGTCAGCCAGACTACAGATACGCAGTATTTT	CASSQYVSQTTDTQYF	.	TRBV3-1/TRBV3-2	TRBJ2-3	.
TGCGCCAGCAGCTTGGAGCCAGTCGGGGACTACGAGCAGTACTTC	CASSLEPVGDYEQYF	.	TRBV5-1	TRBJ2-7	.
TGTGCCAGCAGCGTGCGGGACAGGGTAGAAGCTTTCTTT	CASSVRDRVEAFF	.	TRBV7-9	TRBJ1-1	TRBD1
TGTGCCAGCCAAAGCTTGATGATCTACAATGAGCAGTTCTTC	CASQSLMIYNEQFF	.	TRBV5-6	TRBJ2-1	.